This TCR beta chain was recovered during a study of blood T cell repertoires in COVID-19. Study-level background: Acute and convalescent COVID-19 specimens originated in the United States, Italy and Spain. PBMCs, B-cell-depleted T cells, or T cells were the source of the cDNA or gDNA that made up the material.

This clone has more than one count but fewer than ten. Produced via immunoSEQ multiplex PCR; TCRdb's table is partial and in-frame only. Counted here are approximately 210,000 clones, 70% to 90% occurring once; the ten biggest clones make up 6.5% to 9%. V trimming: 2 bases; J trimming: 3 bases; junction bases outside the gene matches: 14. The CDR3 is made up of 19 amino acids. Germline V CDR1 and CDR2: KGHSH, LQKENI. The sequence derives from a woman between 50 and 59 years old with active or convalescent COVID-19. The sample consisted of peripheral blood. The V call is TRBV18, the J call TRBJ1-4, with 8 bases that match TRBD1. In DNA, the CDR3 is TGTGCCAGCTCACCAGAAACTCTATCTGGGACAGGTGCTAATGAAAAACTGTTTTTT. Residues: CASSPETLSGTGANEKLFF.